The 3 T cell receptor beta chains presented below share a single source sample, sequenced in a study of T cells in Graves' hyperthyroidism and ophthalmopathy. RNA transcripts yielded amplified TCR beta CDR3 regions. During a first-round RT-PCR of the TCR CDR3, the HTBI primer set was used. TCRdb reprocessed the multiplex PCR reads via MiXCR and lists one record per CDR3 protein. The sample holds roughly 420,000 distinct CDR3 sequences, more than 15% seen once. Sequenced material: blood. Receptor source: a woman aged 18-29 years with Graves' hyperthyroidism.

This clonotype was counted only a few times. The CDR3, as DNA: TGTGCCAGCAGCGCCGACTGGAATGAAAAACTGTTTTTT. This translates into CASSADWNEKLFF. The chain links TRBV2 to TRBJ1-4, with unresolved D. CDR3 length: 13 amino acids. CDR1 SNHLY and CDR2 FYNNEI come from the germline V gene. Trimming removed 6 bases at V and 5 bases at J, with 10 bases between.

The chain recombines TRBV27 with TRBJ2-1; D tentatively fits TRBD1 or TRBD2 (5 bases each). Per the germline V gene, CDR1 is MNHEY and CDR2 is SMNVEV (reference sequence). V was cut by 6 bases and J by 1 base, with 13 bases left in between. The CDR3 is 15 amino acids. The CDR3 DNA reads TGTGCCAGCAGCCCCCGGGACGGATCCTACAATGAGCAGTTCTTC. As protein: CASSPRDGSYNEQFF.

There are a few counts of this clonotype. The chain links TRBV7-8 to TRBJ2-3, with 9 bases lining up with TRBD2. The CDR3 is made up of 16 amino acids. CDR1 SGHVS and CDR2 FQNEAQ come from the germline V gene. J gave up 0 bases and V 4 bases, and 5 bases lay outside the gene matches. The CDR3 protein is CASSSFSGGSTDTQYF. CDR3 nucleotides: TGTGCCAGCAGCTCTTTTAGCGGGGGTAGCACAGATACGCAGTATTTT.